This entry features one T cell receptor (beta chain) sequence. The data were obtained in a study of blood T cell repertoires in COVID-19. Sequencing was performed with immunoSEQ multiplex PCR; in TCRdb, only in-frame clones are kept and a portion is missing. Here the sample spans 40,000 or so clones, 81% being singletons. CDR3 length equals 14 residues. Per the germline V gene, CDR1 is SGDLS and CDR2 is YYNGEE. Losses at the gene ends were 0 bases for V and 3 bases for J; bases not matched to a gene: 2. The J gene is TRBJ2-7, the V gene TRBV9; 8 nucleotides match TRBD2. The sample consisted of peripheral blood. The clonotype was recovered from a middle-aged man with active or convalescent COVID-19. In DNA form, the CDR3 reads TGTGCCAGCAGCGTAGGCGGGGGGCTCTACGAGCAGTACTTC. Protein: CASSVGGGLYEQYF.